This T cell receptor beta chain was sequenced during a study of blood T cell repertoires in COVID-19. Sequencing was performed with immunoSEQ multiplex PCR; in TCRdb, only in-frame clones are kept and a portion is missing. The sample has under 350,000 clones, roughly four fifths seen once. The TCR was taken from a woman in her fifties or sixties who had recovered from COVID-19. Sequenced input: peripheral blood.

The CDR3 nucleotides read TGTGCCACCAGTGATCCGACATCAAGTTACGAGCAGTACTTC. It encodes CATSDPTSSYEQYF. V and J are TRBV24-1 and TRBJ2-7; no firm D call. CDR1 KGHDR and CDR2 SFDVKD come from the germline V gene. This CDR3 region has 14 residues. V lost 3 bases, J lost 4 bases, and 12 bases lay in between.